This T cell receptor beta chain stems from a study of prognosis after radiotherapy for stage I lung cancer. Study details: Therapy given concurrently with stereotactic body radiotherapy reached no patient.

Two-round multiplex PCR on genomic DNA was the method by which TCR beta CDR3 was amplified. First-round PCR employed TRBV- and TRBJ-specific primers for each gene. One entry per CDR3 protein, called by TCRdb with MiXCR from the multiplex PCR reads. The data show 15,000 to 20,000 distinct CDR3 sequences, about 50% seen once. This clonotype has at least ten counts. Trimming stripped 5 bases from V and 1 base from J, with 15 bases between. CDR3 length: 15 residues. The V gene's germline CDR1 is SGDLS and CDR2 YYNGEE. The chain is built from TRBV9 and TRBJ1-2; D may be TRBD1 (6 bases). The clonotype was recovered from a donor aged 50 or older with non-small cell lung cancer. The material sequenced was PBMCs, taken before or after stereotactic body radiation therapy (not recorded which). CDR3: CASSAPGTLNYGYTF. In DNA form, the CDR3 reads TGTGCCAGCAGTGCTCCCGGGACACTTAACTATGGCTACACCTTC.